The rows below give T cell receptor beta chains drawn from one sample of a study of blood T cell repertoires in COVID-19. Clones were read by immunoSEQ multiplex PCR, and TCRdb kept only the in-frame ones, dropping some. This table has over 350,000 clones, approximately 87% appearing once. Sequencing used PBMCs or T cells enriched from blood (not recorded which). Receptor source: a woman aged 25-40 years with acute COVID-19. CDR3s include the opening cysteine and the closing phenylalanine or tryptophan. Fields, in order: J gene, V gene, D gene, clone size, CDR3 DNA, CDR3 protein. D genes are given only for firm matches. Part of the rows lack a size; the others show once, few, many or a class for expanded clones.

>TRBJ1-2|TRBV5-1|NA|NA
TGCGCCAGCAGCTTGACCGGGGGGGAGGTGTATGGCTACACCTTC
CASSLTGGEVYGYTF
>TRBJ1-5|TRBV6-1|NA|NA
TGTGCCAGCAGTGAATCGATGAGGCCCCAGCATTTT
CASSESMRPQHF
>TRBJ2-1|TRBV4-1|NA|NA
TGCGCCAGCAGCCAAGATTGGAGCGGGTACTCCTACAATGAGCAGTTCTTC
CASSQDWSGYSYNEQFF
>TRBJ1-4|TRBV24-1|TRBD1|NA
TGTGCCACCAGTGATTCGCGACAGGGCCCAACTAATGAAAAACTGTTTTTT
CATSDSRQGPTNEKLFF
>TRBJ2-2|TRBV7-3|NA|NA
TGTGCCAGCAGCCTGACGGGTGCCGGGGAGCTGTTTTTT
CASSLTGAGELFF
>TRBJ2-3|TRBV24-1|TRBD1|NA
TGTGCCACCAGTGATACCGACAGGGGAGGCACAGATACGCAGTATTTT
CATSDTDRGGTDTQYF
>TRBJ1-5|TRBV25-1|NA|NA
TGTGCCAGCAGTGAATTCCCCAACCCTGAAACAAGCAATCAGCCCCAGCATTTT
CASSEFPNPETSNQPQHF
>TRBJ2-7|TRBV30|NA|NA
TGTGCCTGGAGTGCCGGCGGGCCCTACGAGCAGTACTTC
CAWSAGGPYEQYF
>TRBJ2-7|TRBV7-2|TRBD1|NA
TGTGCCAGCAGCTTAGAACAGGGGGGAGTATACGAGCAGTACTTC
CASSLEQGGVYEQYF
>TRBJ2-7|TRBV9|TRBD2|NA
TGTGCCAGCAGCGAGGGGGGCACTAGCGGCTACGAGCAGTACTTC
CASSEGGTSGYEQYF
>TRBJ1-5|TRBV19|NA|NA
TGTGCCAGTAGTGTGGCGTGGAGCCAGCCCCAGCATTTT
CASSVAWSQPQHF
>TRBJ2-1|TRBV2|TRBD2|once
TGTGCCAGCAGTGCTATGGGCGGGGGGGCCGGAGGGCAGTTCTTC
CASSAMGGGAGGQFF
>TRBJ2-3|TRBV3-1/TRBV3-2|NA|NA
TGTGCCAGCAGCCTCCACCGGCTAGCTACTAGCACAGATACGCAGTATTTT
CASSLHRLATSTDTQYF
>TRBJ2-7|TRBV20-1|TRBD1|NA
TGCAGTGCTAATGACAGGGGGCGGAATGAGCAGTACTTC
CSANDRGRNEQYF
>TRBJ1-4|TRBV6-5|NA|NA
TGTGCCAGCAGTTATTACAGTGGTGAAAAACTGTTTTTT
CASSYYSGEKLFF
>TRBJ2-1|TRBV24-1|TRBD2|few
TGTGCCACCCAAACATCGACTAGCGGGGGACGTAATGAGCAGTTCTTC
CATQTSTSGGRNEQFF
>TRBJ1-2|TRBV29-1|NA|NA
TGCAGCGACAAAAACAGTGACGGCTACACCTTC
CSDKNSDGYTF
>TRBJ1-2|TRBV6-5|TRBD1|NA
TGTGCCAGCAGCCCGAGACAGGGCTATTGGGGCTACACCTTC
CASSPRQGYWGYTF
>TRBJ1-2|TRBV18|NA|NA
TGTGCCAGCTCACCACAGGCGGGTAGTTATGGCTACACCTTC
CASSPQAGSYGYTF
>TRBJ2-2|TRBV7-2|TRBD2|NA
TGTGCCAGCAGCATAACTCCTAGCGGGGGGGCCGGGGAGCTGTTTTTT
CASSITPSGGAGELFF
>TRBJ1-2|TRBV18|TRBD1|once
TGTGCCAGCTCGTCAAACCGGGACAGGAACAACTATGGCTACACCTTC
CASSSNRDRNNYGYTF
>TRBJ1-4|TRBV9|NA|once
TGTGCCAGCAGCCAGGAGGTGGAAACCGGACTACCTGAAAAACTGTTTTTT
CASSQEVETGLPEKLFF
>TRBJ2-1|TRBV6-5|TRBD2|NA
TGTGCCAGCAGGCGGGGGAGCGGTGATGAGCAGTTCTTC
CASRRGSGDEQFF
>TRBJ1-1|TRBV4-1|NA|NA
TGCGCCAGCAGCCAAGGCCCTGAAAGGGGCACTGAAGCTTTCTTT
CASSQGPERGTEAFF
>TRBJ2-3|TRBV7-8|TRBD2|once
TGTGCCACCCTGGCACTAGCGGGGGGGCGGGATACGCAGTATTTT
CATLALAGGRDTQYF
>TRBJ2-1|TRBV6-5|TRBD2|NA
TGTGCCAGCACCAAACCGGGCGGGGGGAAGCAGTTCTTC
CASTKPGGGKQFF
>TRBJ2-3|TRBV29-1|NA|NA
TGCAGCATCCCGGAGACAGATACGCAGTATTTT
CSIPETDTQYF
>TRBJ2-7|TRBV2|TRBD1|NA
TGTGCCAGCAGTGGGGCCGGGACAGGGCCCGAGCAGTACTTC
CASSGAGTGPEQYF
>TRBJ2-1|TRBV7-6|NA|NA
TGTGCCAGCAGGTCTTCTTACAATGAGCAGTTCTTC
CASRSSYNEQFF
>TRBJ1-5|TRBV7-2|NA|once
TGTGCCAGCAGCTTACGGGGTAGCAATCAGCCCCAGCATTTT
CASSLRGSNQPQHF
>TRBJ1-1|TRBV15|TRBD1|NA
TGTGCCACCAGCAGGCCCGGACAGGGGAACACTGAAGCTTTCTTT
CATSRPGQGNTEAFF
>TRBJ2-7|TRBV19|NA|NA
TGTGCCAGTAGCCGAACAGGGGCGGGGTACGAGCAGTACTTC
CASSRTGAGYEQYF
>TRBJ1-5|TRBV2|TRBD1|once
TGTGCCAGCAGCAGGGACAGGAATCAGCCCCAGCATTTT
CASSRDRNQPQHF
>TRBJ1-4|TRBV29-1|TRBD1|NA
TGCAGCGTTGAGCAGGGGGATGAAAAACTGTTTTTT
CSVEQGDEKLFF
>TRBJ2-1|TRBV2|NA|few
TGTGCCAGCAGTGATGGACTCTACAATGAGCAGTTCTTC
CASSDGLYNEQFF
>TRBJ1-2|TRBV7-2|NA|once
TGTGCCAGCAGCTACGGACAGGGCTACACCTTC
CASSYGQGYTF
>TRBJ2-5|TRBV6-5|NA|NA
TGTGCCAGCAGTTACTCGCAAGGGGACCAAGAGACCCAGTACTTC
CASSYSQGDQETQYF
>TRBJ2-1|TRBV5-1|TRBD1|NA
TGCGCCAGCAGCTTACAGGGGGGGCAGTTCTTC
CASSLQGGQFF
>TRBJ1-1|TRBV11-3|TRBD1|NA
TGTGCCAGCAGCACAGGACAGGGACCGAACACTGAAGCTTTCTTT
CASSTGQGPNTEAFF
>TRBJ1-1|TRBV7-8|NA|NA
TGTGCCAGCAGCTTAGAAGGTGGGGGCATGTCGGGGACTGAAGCTTTCTTT
CASSLEGGGMSGTEAFF
>TRBJ1-2|TRBV4-1|TRBD1|few
TGCGCCAGCAGCCACGCCCGACAGGGTAACCACTATGGCTACACCTTC
CASSHARQGNHYGYTF
>TRBJ1-4|TRBV9|NA|NA
TGTGCCAGCAGCGTAGGGACACAGGGCCCGGCTAATGAAAAACTGTTTTTT
CASSVGTQGPANEKLFF
>TRBJ1-4|TRBV4-3|TRBD1|NA
TGCGCCAGCAGCCAAGATTCCGAGACAGGGATTGAAAAACTGTTTTTT
CASSQDSETGIEKLFF
>TRBJ2-7|TRBV12-5|NA|NA
TGTGCTAGTGCCGCGGGTGGTTACGAGCAGTACTTC
CASAAGGYEQYF
>TRBJ1-1|TRBV5-4|TRBD1|NA
TGTGCCAGCAGCCCCCGGACAGGGACCACTGAAGCTTTCTTT
CASSPRTGTTEAFF
>TRBJ2-7|TRBV2|TRBD1|NA
TGTGCCAGCAGTGCTTTCGTCAGGGGGCCTTCCGAGCAGTACTTC
CASSAFVRGPSEQYF
>TRBJ2-2|TRBV7-8|NA|NA
TGTGCCAGCAGCTCCGAGATAAGCGTCGGGGAGCTGTTTTTT
CASSSEISVGELFF
>TRBJ2-2|TRBV24-1|NA|NA
TGTGCCACCAGTGATAGTAGTGCCCCCACCGGGGAGCTGTTTTTT
CATSDSSAPTGELFF
>TRBJ2-7|TRBV7-3|TRBD2|once
TGTGCCAGCAGCTCCCGATCGGGGGGCGAGCAGTACTTC
CASSSRSGGEQYF
>TRBJ2-1|TRBV12-3/TRBV12-4|TRBD1|NA
TGTGCCAGCAGCATAAGACAGGGCAATGAGCAGTTCTTC
CASSIRQGNEQFF